A single sample gave rise to the 8 T cell receptor beta chains below, sequenced in a study of blood T cell repertoires in COVID-19. TCRdb's copy holds only in-frame clones and misses some; the assay was immunoSEQ multiplex PCR. The sample lists 250,000 to 300,000 clones, nearly 90% occurring once. The sample comprised PBMCs or T cells enriched from blood (not recorded which). The receptor source for this set is a young woman who had recovered from COVID-19.

The genes are TRBV10-3 and TRBJ1-1; D unclear. CDR1 and CDR2 (germline): ENHRY, SYGVKD. The V end was cut by 3 bases, the J end by 6 bases, with 14 bases between. CDR3 length: 14 residues. In DNA form, the CDR3 reads TGTGCCATCAGTGACTGGGGATCTAGCGCTGAAGCTTTCTTT. This encodes CAISDWGSSAEAFF.

The chain carries TRBV5-1 and TRBJ2-1; D is unclear. V lost 0 bases and J 6 bases, leaving 13 bases between the germline ends. The germline V gene encodes CDR1 SGHRS and CDR2 YFSETQ. This CDR3 spans 15 amino acids. The CDR3 protein is CASSLGSAPGNEQFF. In DNA, the CDR3 is TGCGCCAGCAGCTTGGGGTCAGCCCCAGGCAATGAGCAGTTCTTC. The full variable domain, rest sourced from reference TRBV5-1 and TRBJ2-1, is KAGVTQTPRYLIKTRGQQVTLSCSPISGHRSVSWYQQTPGQGLQFLFEYFSETQRNKGNFPGRFSGRQFSNSRSEMNVSTLELGDSALYLCASSLGSAPGNEQFFGPGTRLTVL.

This chain uses TRBV19 with TRBJ1-5; weak D call: TRBD1 (5 bases). The CDR3 is 14 amino acids. Germline CDR1 and CDR2: LNHDA and SQIVND (reference sequence). Trimming pared 7 bases from V and 4 bases from J, leaving 14 bases between. The CDR3 sequence is CASKKVGLNQPQHF. DNA for the CDR3: TGTGCCAGTAAAAAAGTGGGGCTAAATCAGCCCCAGCATTTT.

The chain recombines TRBV28 with TRBJ1-5, with 7 bases matching TRBD1. Germline V lookup: CDR1 MDHEN, CDR2 SYDVKM. Trimming at V came to 7 bases and at J to 3 bases, leaving 6 bases not matched to a gene. The CDR3 extends over 14 amino acids. The CDR3 spells CASKPGGSNQPQHF. CDR3 in DNA: TGTGCCAGCAAGCCAGGGGGGTCCAATCAGCCCCAGCATTTT.

This rearrangement joins TRBV2 to TRBJ1-1; TRBD1 aligns across 8 bases. There are 14 residues in the CDR3. V was pared by 4 bases and J by 5 bases, with 6 bases of the junction left unmatched. Germline values: CDR1 SNHLY, CDR2 FYNNEI. The CDR3: CASSGAGGETEAFF. CDR3 coding DNA: TGTGCCAGCAGTGGGGCAGGGGGCGAGACTGAAGCTTTCTTT.

The CDR3 spells CASSFYFAGSYNSPLHF. CDR3 DNA: TGTGCCAGCAGCTTTTATTTTGCGGGGTCCTATAATTCACCCCTCCACTTT. The rearrangement uses TRBV5-5 and TRBJ1-6; no definite D call. CDR1 SGHKS and CDR2 YYEKEE come from the germline V gene (reference sequence). Deletions cut 2 bases from V and 1 base from J, with 13 bases between. This CDR3 has 17 amino acids.

This rearrangement joins TRBV24-1 to TRBJ2-7; 8 bases are shared with TRBD1. The trim removed 0 bases at V and 6 bases at J, leaving 0 bases unmatched. In germline, CDR1 is KGHDR, CDR2 SFDVKD. This CDR3 region has 13 residues. CDR3 nucleotides: TGTGCCACCAGTGATTTGGACAGGGGCGAGCAGTACTTC. Protein: CATSDLDRGEQYF.

As regards this clone: Other DNA sequences in the sample encode the same CDR3. The V gene is TRBV5-4, the J gene TRBJ1-2, with 8 bases lining up with TRBD1. The CDR3 is 13 amino acids. Trimming cost V 4 bases and J 7 bases; bases outside gene matches: 6. CDR1 and CDR2 (germline): SGHNT, YYREEE (reference sequence). The CDR3 DNA reads as TGTGCCAGCAGCCCGGACAGGGCGGGTGGCTACACCTTC. Its translation: CASSPDRAGGYTF.